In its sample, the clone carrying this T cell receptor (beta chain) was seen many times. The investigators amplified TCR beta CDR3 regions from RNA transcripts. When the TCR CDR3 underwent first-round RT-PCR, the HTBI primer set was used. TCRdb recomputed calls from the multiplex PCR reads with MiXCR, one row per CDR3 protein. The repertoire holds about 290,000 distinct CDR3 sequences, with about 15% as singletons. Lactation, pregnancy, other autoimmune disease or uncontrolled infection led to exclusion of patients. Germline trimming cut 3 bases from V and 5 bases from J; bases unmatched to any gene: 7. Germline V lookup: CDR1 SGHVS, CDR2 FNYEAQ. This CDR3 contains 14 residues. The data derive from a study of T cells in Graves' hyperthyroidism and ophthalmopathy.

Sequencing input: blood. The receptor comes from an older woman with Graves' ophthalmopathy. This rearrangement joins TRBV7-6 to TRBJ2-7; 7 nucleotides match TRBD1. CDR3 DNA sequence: TGTGCCAGCAGCTTGGGGCAGGGGGTCGACGAGCAGTACTTC. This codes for CASSLGQGVDEQYF.